This TCR beta chain was sequenced during a study of patients and donors after allogeneic stem cell transplantation. This CDR3 region has 16 residues. V lost 0 bases and J 0 bases, leaving 13 bases between the germline ends. Looked up from germline, CDR1 is SGHRS and CDR2 is YFSETQ. TCRdb passed the RT-PCR reads through MiXCR, listing each CDR3 protein once. Altogether about a million distinct CDR3 sequences are present, roughly 18% being singletons, with the ten largest covering about 6%. The sample was blood, either unsorted or a sorted T cell fraction (not recorded which). The TCR was taken from a human donor who was either an allogeneic HSCT recipient or a stem cell or donor lymphocyte infusion donor (not recorded which). It is not recorded whose cells these are; they may come from a transplant donor. The chain is built from TRBV5-1 and TRBJ2-7; no definite D call. In DNA form, the CDR3 reads TGCGCCAGCAGCTTGGTTGCAGGTTCAAGCTCCTACGAGCAGTACTTC. Translated: CASSLVAGSSSYEQYF.